These 9 T cell receptor beta chains were sequenced from one sample in a study of blood T cell repertoires in COVID-19. The method was immunoSEQ multiplex PCR; TCRdb's version includes in-frame clones alone and lacks a portion of them. This table has roughly 300,000 clones, about 81% appearing once. Sequenced input: peripheral blood. Every receptor here comes from a human donor with COVID-19, enrolled during active disease. The donor label of this sample is uncertain.

The count of this clone is one. The chain joins TRBV28 to TRBJ2-1, with D uncertain. Germline V gene lookup returns CDR1 MDHEN and CDR2 SYDVKM. The CDR3 contains 14 residues. V gave up 3 bases and J gave up 5 bases, with 11 bases separating them. CDR3 coding DNA: TGTGCCAGCAGTTTTTATGCGGTAGACAATGAGCAGTTCTTC. Amino acids: CASSFYAVDNEQFF.

The chain has TRBV5-4 and TRBJ2-6; TRBD2 matches at 14 bases. This CDR3 region has 17 residues. Trimming at V came to 4 bases and at J to 3 bases, leaving 3 bases not matched to a gene. Germline V gives CDR1 SGHNT, CDR2 YYREEE (reference sequence). The CDR3, as DNA: TGTGCCAGCAGCCCGGGACTAGCGGGAGTTGGGGCCAACGTCCTGACTTTC. Protein product: CASSPGLAGVGANVLTF.

This clone was found once. This CDR3 is CASSLVGSGAYTDTQYF. Here the CDR3 DNA reads TGTGCCAGCAGCTTAGTGGGTAGCGGAGCATACACAGATACGCAGTATTTT. The V call is TRBV7-9, the J call TRBJ2-3, with D possibly TRBD2 on 6 matching bases. Per the germline V gene, CDR1 is SEHNR and CDR2 is FQNEAQ (reference sequence). This CDR3 has 17 amino acids. The V end was cut by 1 base, the J end by 2 bases, with 16 bases between.

The rearrangement joins TRBV5-1 to TRBJ1-5, with D possibly being TRBD1 (5 bases). Trimming removed 0 bases at V and 4 bases at J, with 11 bases between. Germline V gives CDR1 SGHRS, CDR2 YFSETQ. CDR3 length equals 15 residues. CDR3 sequence: CASSLVPDKNQPQHF. DNA for the CDR3: TGCGCCAGCAGCTTGGTCCCGGACAAAAATCAGCCCCAGCATTTT.

J is TRBJ1-2 and V is TRBV2; the match to TRBD1 covers 8 bases. The CDR3 totals 13 residues. Germline-derived CDR1 and CDR2 are SNHLY and FYNNEI. The junction had 6 bases not matched to a gene; V was cut back by 6 bases and J by 6 bases. In nucleotides, the CDR3 is TGTGCCAGCAGGCCGGACAGGGTGGATGGCTACACCTTC. Translated: CASRPDRVDGYTF.

The rearrangement uses TRBV10-3 and TRBJ1-1, with D tentatively TRBD1 (6 bases). V was cut by 5 bases and J by 5 bases, with 12 bases left in between. This CDR3 has 13 amino acids. CDR1 is ENHRY, CDR2 SYGVKD, per germline. In nucleotides, the CDR3 is TGTGCCATCAGTTCCGGGACAACGACTGAAGCTTTCTTT. Its translation is CAISSGTTTEAFF.

This sequence joins TRBV12-3 or TRBV12-4 and TRBJ2-1; D is unclear. CDR3 length: 11 amino acids. The ends were cut back, 6 bases at V and 9 bases at J, with 9 bases in the middle. The CDR3 coding sequence is TGTGCCAGCAGCCGATACGGTGAGCAGTTCTTC. Its translation is CASSRYGEQFF.

The chain carries TRBV28 and TRBJ2-7; 11 bases fit TRBD2. The ends lost 5 bases at V and 3 bases at J; junction bases unmatched: 9. CDR1 is MDHEN and CDR2 is SYDVKM in the germline V gene. There are 16 residues in the CDR3. CDR3 nucleotides: TGTGCCAGCAGTGACTTTAGCGGGAGGGCACGCTACGAGCAGTACTTC. Protein sequence: CASSDFSGRARYEQYF.

The rearrangement uses TRBV7-9 and TRBJ2-1, with 7 bases aligning to TRBD2. Germline V lookup: CDR1 SEHNR, CDR2 FQNEAQ (reference sequence). This CDR3 has 15 residues. Losses at the gene ends were 1 base for V and 4 bases for J; bases not matched to a gene: 4. CDR3: CASSLEAGVYNEQFF. In DNA form, the CDR3 reads TGTGCCAGCAGCTTAGAGGCGGGAGTGTACAATGAGCAGTTCTTC.